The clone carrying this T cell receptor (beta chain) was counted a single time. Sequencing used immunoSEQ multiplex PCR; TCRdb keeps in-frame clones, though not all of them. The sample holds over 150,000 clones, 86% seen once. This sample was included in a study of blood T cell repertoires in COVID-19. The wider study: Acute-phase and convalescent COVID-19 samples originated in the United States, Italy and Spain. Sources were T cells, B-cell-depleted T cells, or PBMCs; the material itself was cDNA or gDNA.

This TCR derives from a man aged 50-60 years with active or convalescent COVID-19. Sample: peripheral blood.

CDR3 sequence reads: CASSTGNEQYF. The CDR3, as DNA: TGTGCCAGCAGTACAGGGAACGAGCAGTACTTC. The V call is TRBV6-2 or TRBV6-3, the J call TRBJ2-7, with D perhaps matching TRBD1 (6 bases). Trimming took 5 bases from V and 5 from J, leaving 7 bases between them. CDR3 length: 11 residues. Germline lookup yields CDR1 MNHEY and CDR2 SVGEGT.